This entry is about one TCR beta chain. The sample belongs to a study of blood T cell repertoires in COVID-19. Study background: COVID-19 samples collected from the United States, Italy and Spain covered acute and convalescent phases.

This CDR3 contains 17 residues. Germline V CDR1 and CDR2: KGHDR, SFDVKD. V gave up 4 bases and J gave up 1 base; unmatched junction bases: 8. Per the study methods: Cell counts per sample came from amplifying reference gene primers. Profiling relied on immunoSEQ multiplex PCR, and the TCRdb table lists in-frame clones only, not all of them. The V and J calls and the clone size are those of that table, but D and trimming were determined from the DNA. The sample has roughly 250,000 clones; roughly 88% are singletons. The rearrangement joins TRBV24-1 to TRBJ2-3; 9 nucleotides align to TRBD2. The source of this sequence is a woman in her thirties or forties who had recovered from COVID-19. The sequenced sample was peripheral blood. The CDR3 sequence: CATSDLRGLAGTDTQYF. The CDR3, as DNA: TGTGCCACCAGTGACCTACGGGGACTAGCCGGCACAGATACGCAGTATTTT.